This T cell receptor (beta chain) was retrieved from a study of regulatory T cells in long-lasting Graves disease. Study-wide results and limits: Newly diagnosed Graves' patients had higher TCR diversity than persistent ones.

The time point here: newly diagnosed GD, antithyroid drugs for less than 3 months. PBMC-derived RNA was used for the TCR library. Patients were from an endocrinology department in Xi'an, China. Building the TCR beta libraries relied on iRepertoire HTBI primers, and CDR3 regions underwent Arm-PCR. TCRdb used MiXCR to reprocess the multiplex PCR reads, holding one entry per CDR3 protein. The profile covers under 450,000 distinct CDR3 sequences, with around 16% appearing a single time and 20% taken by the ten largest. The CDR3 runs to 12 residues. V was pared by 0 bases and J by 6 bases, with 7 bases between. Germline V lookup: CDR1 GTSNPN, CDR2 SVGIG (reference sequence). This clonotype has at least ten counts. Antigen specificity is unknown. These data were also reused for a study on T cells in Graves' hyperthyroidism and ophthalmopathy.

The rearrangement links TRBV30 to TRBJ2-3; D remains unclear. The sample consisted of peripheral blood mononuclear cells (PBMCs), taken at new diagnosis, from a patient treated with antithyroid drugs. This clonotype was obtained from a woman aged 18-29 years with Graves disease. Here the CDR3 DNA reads TGTGCCTGGAGTGTAATTACGGATACGCAGTATTTT. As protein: CAWSVITDTQYF.